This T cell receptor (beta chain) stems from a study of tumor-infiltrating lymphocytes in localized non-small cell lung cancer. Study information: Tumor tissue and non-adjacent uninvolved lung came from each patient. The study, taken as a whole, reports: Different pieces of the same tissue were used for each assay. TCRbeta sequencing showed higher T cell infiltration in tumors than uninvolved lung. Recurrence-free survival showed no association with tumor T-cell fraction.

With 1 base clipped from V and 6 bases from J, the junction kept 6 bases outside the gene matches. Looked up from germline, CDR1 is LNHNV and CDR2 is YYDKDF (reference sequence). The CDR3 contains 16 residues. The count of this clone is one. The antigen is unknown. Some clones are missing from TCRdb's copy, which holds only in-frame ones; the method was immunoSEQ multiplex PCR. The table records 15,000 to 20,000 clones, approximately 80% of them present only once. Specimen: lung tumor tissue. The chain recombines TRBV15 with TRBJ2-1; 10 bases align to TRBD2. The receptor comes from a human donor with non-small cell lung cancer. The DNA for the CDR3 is TGTGCCACCAGCAGAGGGGCTAGCGGGGGCGGCAATGAGCAGTTCTTC. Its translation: CATSRGASGGGNEQFF.